There are a few counts of the clone carrying this T cell receptor (beta chain). Trimming removed 7 bases at V and 3 bases at J, with 16 bases between. The germline gives CDR1 ENHRY, CDR2 SYGVKD. The CDR3 contains 15 residues. There were TCR beta CDR3 regions amplified from RNA transcripts. TCR CDR3 regions were first amplified by RT-PCR with HTBI primers. Each CDR3 protein gets one entry after TCRdb re-called the multiplex PCR reads with MiXCR. This table holds 600,000 or so distinct CDR3 sequences, more than 14% found once. The record originates from a study of T cells in Graves' hyperthyroidism and ophthalmopathy. Ophthalmopathy patients had moderate-to-severe active disease, CAS ≥3, NOSPECS ≥4, and disease duration under 3 months. Uncontrolled infection, other autoimmune disease, pregnancy and lactation each barred patients from inclusion.

Sequenced: blood. The rearrangement links TRBV10-3 to TRBJ1-3; D is unclear. This clonotype was obtained from a woman between 45 and 65 years old with Graves' ophthalmopathy. CDR3 nucleotide sequence: TGTGCCATCAAATCCACCGGGCGGAGTGGAAACACCATATATTTT. Translated, it gives CAIKSTGRSGNTIYF.